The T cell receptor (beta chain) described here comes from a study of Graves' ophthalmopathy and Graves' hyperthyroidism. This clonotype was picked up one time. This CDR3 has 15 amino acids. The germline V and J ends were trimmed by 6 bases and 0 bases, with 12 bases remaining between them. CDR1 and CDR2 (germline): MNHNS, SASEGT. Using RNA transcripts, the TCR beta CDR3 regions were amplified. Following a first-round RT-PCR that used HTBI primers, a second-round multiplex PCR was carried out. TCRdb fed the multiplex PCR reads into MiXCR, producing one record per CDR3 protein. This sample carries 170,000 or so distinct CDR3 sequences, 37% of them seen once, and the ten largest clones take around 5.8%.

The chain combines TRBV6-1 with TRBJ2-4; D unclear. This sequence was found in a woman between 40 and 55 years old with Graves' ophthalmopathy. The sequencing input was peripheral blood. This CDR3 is CASSHTRLAKNIQYF. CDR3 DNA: TGTGCCAGCAGCCACACAAGGCTAGCCAAAAACATTCAGTACTTC.